Detailed here is one T cell receptor (beta chain). One end of the junction fails to match germline, which may point to a read error. Germline V gene data show CDR1 as SGHDT and CDR2 as YYEEEE. This CDR3 spans 15 amino acids. This specimen comes from a study of healthy donors' naive CD4 and CD8 T cells. Naive CD4+ cells were sorted as CD4+CD8-CD45RO-CD45RA+; naive CD8+ as CD8+CD4-CD45RA+CD27bright. TCR libraries were built from around 0.45 ug of total RNA by linear amplification. In the original processing: From several healthy donors, around 78,000 rearranged TCR alpha transcripts were sequenced. Each CDR3 protein is one row after TCRdb ran MiXCR on the reads. For this entry, the V and J calls and clone size follow TCRdb and not the study's own pipeline. Of approximately 180,000 distinct CDR3 sequences listed, around 74% are singletons.

Sequences were obtained from naive CD4+ and CD8+ T cells sorted from blood, pooled from several donors. The sequence was collected from a pool of human donors in good health; the sample pools cells from several healthy donors. The chain couples TRBV5-6 to TRBJ2-1, with TRBD2 matching over 9 bases. The CDR3 here is CASSLAGAVYNEQFF. The CDR3 coding sequence is TGCGCCAGCAGCTTAGCGGGAGCGGTCTACAATGAGCAGTTCTTC.